One sample yielded the 18 T cell receptor beta chains listed below, sequenced in a study of CD4+ T cells in melanoma. The assay was immunoSEQ multiplex PCR, and TCRdb's table has in-frame clones only and misses some. The repertoire has fewer than 55,000 clones, 89% of them found once; the top ten carry about an eighth. Sequenced material: peripheral blood. The receptors here all came from a human donor with melanoma.

The count of this clone is one. This chain connects TRBV19 to TRBJ2-1, with D hard to call. Germline-derived CDR1 and CDR2 are LNHDA and SQIVND (reference sequence). With 3 bases removed from V and 7 bases from J, the gap between germline ends came to 19 bases. The CDR3 has 16 residues. This CDR3 is CASSIRVVGGFNEQFF. The CDR3 DNA is TGTGCCAGTAGTATTCGAGTCGTGGGTGGGTTTAATGAGCAGTTCTTC.

The rearrangement joins TRBV28 to TRBJ2-1; D unclear. Germline V gives CDR1 MDHEN, CDR2 SYDVKM. This CDR3 has 13 amino acids. Trimming left V 6 bases short and J 4 bases short, with 10 bases between. The CDR3 nucleotides read TGTGCCAGCAGCGAAGGGTGGTACAATGAGCAGTTCTTC. This encodes CASSEGWYNEQFF.

The chain uses TRBV11-3 and TRBJ2-1; D not resolved. The germline V gene has CDR1 SGHNT and CDR2 YENEEA. The germline V and J ends were trimmed by 3 bases and 6 bases, with 6 bases remaining between them. This CDR3 region has 12 residues. CDR3 DNA sequence: TGTGCCAGCAGCTTGAGGTTCAATGAGCAGTTCTTC. Its protein is CASSLRFNEQFF.

This chain uses TRBV7-6 with TRBJ1-1; the match to TRBD1 covers 7 bases. Trimming took 5 bases from V and 4 from J; bases not matched to a gene: 13. Germline V CDR1 and CDR2: SGHVS, FNYEAQ. CDR3 length: 16 amino acids. CDR3 sequence: CASSPQGGHLGTEAFF. As DNA, the CDR3 is TGTGCCAGCAGCCCTCAGGGGGGACACCTGGGCACTGAAGCTTTCTTT.

This sequence joins TRBV28 and TRBJ1-2; D unclear. The V gene lost 2 bases and the J gene lost 5 bases, with 9 bases spanning the gap. CDR3 length equals 13 residues. The V gene's germline CDR1 is MDHEN and CDR2 SYDVKM. The CDR3 nucleotides are TGTGCCAGCAGTTTACGATCGGAATATGGCTACACCTTC. As protein: CASSLRSEYGYTF.

The V call is TRBV7-9, the J call TRBJ1-6; no clear D. This CDR3 region has 13 residues. The V end lost 3 bases, the J end lost 9 bases, and 9 bases lay between the germline ends. Germline V gene sequence: CDR1 SEHNR, CDR2 FQNEAQ (reference sequence). CDR3 sequence: CASSFEGSSPLHF. CDR3 sequence (DNA): TGTGCCAGCAGCTTTGAAGGAAGTTCACCCCTCCACTTT. Variable domain in full (rest from reference TRBV7-9 and TRBJ1-6): DTGVSQNPRHKITKRGQNVTFRCDPISEHNRLYWYRQTLGQGPEFLTYFQNEAQLEKSRLLSDRFSAERPKGSFSTLEIQRTEQGDSAMYLCASSFEGSSPLHFGNGTRLTVT.

J is TRBJ2-1 and V is TRBV28, with 8 positions matching TRBD2. This CDR3 has 13 amino acids. CDR1 MDHEN and CDR2 SYDVKM come from the germline V gene. Trimming removed 6 bases from V and 4 bases from J; junction bases left unmatched: 2. The CDR3 sequence is CASSGGGYNEQFF. The CDR3, as DNA: TGTGCCAGCAGCGGGGGGGGTTACAATGAGCAGTTCTTC.

In its sample, this clone was seen a few times. This sequence joins TRBV14 and TRBJ2-3; tentatively, D is TRBD1 or TRBD2 (5 bases each). This CDR3 spans 14 amino acids. Germline values: CDR1 SGHDN, CDR2 FVKESK. V shed 1 base and J shed 3 bases, with 8 bases lying between them. The CDR3 DNA follows: TGTGCCAGCAGCCAAGTTGGGACGACAGATACGCAGTATTTT. This encodes CASSQVGTTDTQYF.

Only one count was recorded for this clone. The chain carries TRBV11-2 and TRBJ2-5; D tentatively fits TRBD1 or TRBD2 (6 bases each). The germline V gene has CDR1 SGHAT and CDR2 FQNNGV. V lost 4 bases to trimming and J lost 5 bases, with 20 bases between them. The CDR3 covers 16 residues. CDR3 sequence (DNA): TGTGCCAGCAGCTCCCGAAGTGGGGGCGCGGGGGAGACCCAGTACTTC. This gives the protein CASSSRSGGAGETQYF.

J is TRBJ1-1 and V is TRBV12-5, with D unclear. The CDR3 consists of 12 residues. Germline V gene sequence: CDR1 LGHNT, CDR2 FRNRAP. The ends were cut back, 6 bases at V and 1 base at J, with 6 bases in the middle. The CDR3 DNA reads TGTGCTAGTGGGAACAGGAACACTGAAGCTTTCTTT. This sequence encodes CASGNRNTEAFF. Looking up the rest from reference TRBV12-5 and TRBJ1-1 gives the full variable domain: DARVTQTPRHKVTEMGQEVTMRCQPILGHNTVFWYRQTMMQGLELLAYFRNRAPLDDSGMPKDRFSAEMPDATLATLKIQPSEPRDSAVYFCASGNRNTEAFFGQGTRLTVV.

J is TRBJ1-1 and V is TRBV27; no clear D. The CDR3 is 13 residues long. Trimming took 5 bases from V and 5 from J, leaving 12 bases between them. The germline V gene has CDR1 MNHEY and CDR2 SMNVEV (reference sequence). The CDR3 reads CASSPPEGTEAFF. The DNA for the CDR3 is TGTGCCAGCAGTCCCCCCGAGGGTACTGAAGCTTTCTTT.

The chain has TRBV7-3 and TRBJ1-4, with D possibly matching TRBD1 (5 bases). From germline, CDR1 is SGHTA and CDR2 FQGTGA. Trimming stripped 5 bases from V and 11 bases from J, with 15 bases between. The CDR3 has 13 amino acids. For the CDR3, the DNA is TGTGCCAGCAGCCCCCGCCAGGGAGGGAAACTGTTTTTT. Encoded protein: CASSPRQGGKLFF.

This clone was observed a single time. This chain joins TRBV11-2 and TRBJ1-5; 7 nucleotides line up with TRBD1. V was pared by 4 bases and J by 6 bases, with 9 bases of the junction left unmatched. The CDR3 is made up of 15 amino acids. Germline V lookup: CDR1 SGHAT, CDR2 FQNNGV. CDR3 sequence (DNA): TGTGCCAGCAGCTATAGCACAGGGGTGGGTCAGCCCCAGCATTTT. It translates to CASSYSTGVGQPQHF.

This rearrangement joins TRBV5-1 to TRBJ1-2, with a tentative D call TRBD1 (5 bases). This CDR3 region has 16 residues. V gave up 1 base and J gave up 6 bases, with 19 bases separating them. The germline V gene encodes CDR1 SGHRS and CDR2 YFSETQ. CDR3 region: CASSLTRGTDFDGYTF. In DNA, the CDR3 is TGCGCCAGCAGCTTGACGAGAGGGACGGACTTTGATGGCTACACCTTC.

J is TRBJ1-2 and V is TRBV7-6; 9 nucleotides agree with TRBD1. The CDR3 is made up of 16 amino acids. The germline CDR1 and CDR2 sequences are SGHVS and FNYEAQ. J lost 0 bases, V lost 5 bases, and 7 bases had no gene match. CDR3 DNA: TGTGCCAGCAGCCCGTCCCGGGACAGGGCTAACTATGGCTACACCTTC. Its translation is CASSPSRDRANYGYTF.

This sequence joins TRBV19 and TRBJ1-4; TRBD1 matches 9 bases. Trimming cost V 6 bases and J 5 bases; bases outside gene matches: 10. In germline, CDR1 is LNHDA, CDR2 SQIVND (reference sequence). This CDR3 has 16 amino acids. The CDR3 loop is CASSDPGTGRNEKLFF. CDR3 in DNA: TGTGCCAGTAGCGACCCAGGGACAGGGCGGAATGAAAAACTGTTTTTT.

The rearrangement links TRBV28 to TRBJ1-5; maybe TRBD1 (6 bases). Per the germline V gene, CDR1 is MDHEN and CDR2 is SYDVKM. This CDR3 region has 19 residues. With 1 base removed from V and 6 bases from J, the gap between germline ends came to 25 bases. The DNA of the CDR3 is TGTGCCAGCAGTTTATACGACTTGCGGACAGCAGGGGTCGGTCAGCCCCAGCATTTT. Protein: CASSLYDLRTAGVGQPQHF.

The CDR3 coding sequence is TGTGCCTGGACCGGGACAGGGGTCTACGAGCAGTACTTC. It encodes CAWTGTGVYEQYF. The chain combines TRBV30 with TRBJ2-7; 10 positions agree with TRBD1. With V trimmed by 4 bases and J by 3 bases, 3 bases remained unmatched. The CDR3 covers 13 residues. Germline V gene data show CDR1 as GTSNPN and CDR2 as SVGIG (reference sequence).